These T cell receptor beta chains were read from a single sample in a study of shared clonotypes between healthy human individuals. Generated by immunoSEQ multiplex PCR, the TCRdb table keeps only in-frame clones and is missing some. The repertoire includes about 2.1 million clones, about 94% of them detected once, and over 1.5% sits in the top ten. Sequenced sample: naive CD8+ T cells from PBMCs. The receptors originated from a man aged 18 to 30 in good health. Some clones in this sample may be carry-over from other donors' samples. Both conserved end residues are part of each CDR3. The order of the fields is CDR3 DNA, CDR3 protein, J gene, D gene, clone size, V gene. The D gene is left open where the match is weak. A row's size may be missing; if present it is once, few, many or a size class.

TGTGCCAGCAGTACTCCAGGGGGTCAGGATACGCAGTATTTT | CASSTPGGQDTQYF | TRBJ2-3 | TRBD1 | - | TRBV27
TGTGCCAGCAGCTCGCAACTAGCGGGAGGGCCTCATGAGCAGTTCTTC | CASSSQLAGGPHEQFF | TRBJ2-1 | TRBD2 | - | TRBV7-8
TGTGCCAGCAGTTTAAGGTCCCAGGGCACCGAAAAACTGTTTTTT | CASSLRSQGTEKLFF | TRBJ1-4 | - | - | TRBV28
TGTGCCAGCAGCCTGCTGACTAGCGGGAGCTCCTACGAGCAGTACTTC | CASSLLTSGSSYEQYF | TRBJ2-7 | TRBD2 | - | TRBV2
TGTGCCAGCAGTCCGATAGCGGGAGCAGGAGAGCAGTACTTC | CASSPIAGAGEQYF | TRBJ2-7 | TRBD2 | - | TRBV28
TGTGCCAGCAGCGTCGGGACAGCCTACGAGCAGTACTTC | CASSVGTAYEQYF | TRBJ2-7 | TRBD1 | - | TRBV9
TGTGCCAGCAGTTATAGCGTACTCAACCAAGAGACCCAGTACTTC | CASSYSVLNQETQYF | TRBJ2-5 | - | - | TRBV28
TGTGCCATCGGGGGGGAGCCCGGGGAGCTGTTTTTT | CAIGGEPGELFF | TRBJ2-2 | TRBD2 | - | TRBV10-3
TGCAGCGTTCAAGGACGGGACAGCAGGGTCGAGCAGTACTTC | CSVQGRDSRVEQYF | TRBJ2-7 | TRBD1 | - | TRBV29-1
TGTGCCAGCAGTGAACTCCTTCCCGGGAGCTTTGGCACAGATACGCAGTATTTT | CASSELLPGSFGTDTQYF | TRBJ2-3 | - | - | TRBV6-1
TGTGCCAGCAGCTTAGCGTGGGGACTATCCTACAATGAGCAGTTCTTC | CASSLAWGLSYNEQFF | TRBJ2-1 | TRBD2 | - | TRBV7-9
TGTGGCTTAGCATGGGGTCCCGGGGAGCTGTTTTTT | CGLAWGPGELFF | TRBJ2-2 | - | - | TRBV7-9
TGTGCCACATCGTCTTGGGGGGATGTGTCCGGGGAGCTGTTTTTT | CATSSWGDVSGELFF | TRBJ2-2 | - | - | TRBV19
TGTGCCAGCAGCCCCGGATCCGGGACTAGTTCCTACGAGCAGTACTTC | CASSPGSGTSSYEQYF | TRBJ2-7 | TRBD2 | - | TRBV9
TGTGCCACCAGCCCAGACCTTTTAGGCGAGCAGTACTTC | CATSPDLLGEQYF | TRBJ2-7 | - | - | TRBV15
TGCGCCAGCAGCCCCTCAATCACCGTACGGGGGATTGGAAACACCATATATTTT | CASSPSITVRGIGNTIYF | TRBJ1-3 | - | - | TRBV4-3
TGTGCCAGCTCACCTTTAGCGGGAGGGCCCGGAGATGAGCAGTTCTTC | CASSPLAGGPGDEQFF | TRBJ2-1 | TRBD2 | - | TRBV18
TGTGCCAGCAGGCCCCCGACGTGGCCGGATGAGCAGTTCTTC | CASRPPTWPDEQFF | TRBJ2-1 | - | - | TRBV7-2
TGTGCCAGCAGCCAAGGCGGGGAAGACAATGAGCAGTTCTTC | CASSQGGEDNEQFF | TRBJ2-1 | - | - | TRBV4-2
TGTGCCAGTAGTCCGAGGGACAGAACTAATGAAAAACTGTTTTTT | CASSPRDRTNEKLFF | TRBJ1-4 | TRBD1 | - | TRBV19
TGTGCCAGCATCCCAGGCAACACAGGGAACTATGGCTACACCTTC | CASIPGNTGNYGYTF | TRBJ1-2 | - | - | TRBV6-6
TGTGCCAGTTCCGACAGGGGGCGCGTCAGCACTGAAGCTTTCTTT | CASSDRGRVSTEAFF | TRBJ1-1 | TRBD1 | few | TRBV19
TGCGCCAGCAGTGAGAGGCTAGCGGAGAGCTCCTACAATGAGCAGTTCTTC | CASSERLAESSYNEQFF | TRBJ2-1 | TRBD2 | - | TRBV10-2
TGTGCAAGCAATACCGGGGAGCTGTTTTTT | CASNTGELFF | TRBJ2-2 | - | few | TRBV7-9
TGTGCCAGCAGTTTTTCAGGGTGGGCTGAAGCTTTCTTT | CASSFSGWAEAFF | TRBJ1-1 | - | once | TRBV6-5
TGTGCCAGCAGCTTCCGGGACTCCTACAATGAGCAGTTCTTC | CASSFRDSYNEQFF | TRBJ2-1 | - | - | TRBV11-2
TGTGCCAGCAGAGCACAGGGAGGGTGGGCGGCTGAAGCTTTCTTT | CASRAQGGWAAEAFF | TRBJ1-1 | - | - | TRBV6-6
TGTGCCAGCAGCTACTCACTAGCGGGGATATCCTACGAGCAGTACTTC | CASSYSLAGISYEQYF | TRBJ2-7 | TRBD2 | - | TRBV27
TGCGCCAGCAGCTTGTGGGCGGGGAACACCGGGGAGCTGTTTTTT | CASSLWAGNTGELFF | TRBJ2-2 | - | - | TRBV5-1
TGTGCCAGCAGTTACTCCACCGGGAGGGTCTACGAGCAGTACTTC | CASSYSTGRVYEQYF | TRBJ2-7 | TRBD2 | - | TRBV6-5
TGTGCCAGCAGCCCCCCTACAGGGGGCAGGGATCAGCCCCAGCATTTT | CASSPPTGGRDQPQHF | TRBJ1-5 | TRBD1 | - | TRBV7-2
TGTGCCAGCAGTTTGAGTAGGTCCTACGAGCAGTACTTC | CASSLSRSYEQYF | TRBJ2-7 | - | - | TRBV27
TGTGCCAGCAGCGACAGGGGGCCATCTTTTGATAATGAAAAACTGTTTTTT | CASSDRGPSFDNEKLFF | TRBJ1-4 | TRBD1 | - | TRBV28
TGTGCCAGCAGTCCGACCGCGAGTTTGGAGCAGTTCTTC | CASSPTASLEQFF | TRBJ2-1 | - | few | TRBV27
TGTGCCACAAAAGACCAGGGGGGTGGCTATGGCTACACCTTC | CATKDQGGGYGYTF | TRBJ1-2 | TRBD1 | - | TRBV6-1
TGTGCCATCAGAGGGACAGGGCAGCTCGAGCAGTACTTC | CAIRGTGQLEQYF | TRBJ2-7 | TRBD1 | - | TRBV10-3
TGTGCCAGCAGCTCTTTAGCGGGCCTTCACTACGAGCAGTACTTC | CASSSLAGLHYEQYF | TRBJ2-7 | TRBD2 | - | TRBV7-6
TGTGCCAGCAGCCCAAGTACTAGGCGCTCGGGATTCTACAATGAGCAGTTCTTC | CASSPSTRRSGFYNEQFF | TRBJ2-1 | - | - | TRBV4-2
TGCGCCAGCAGATCTAGCGGGAATTTTAATGAGCAGTTCTTC | CASRSSGNFNEQFF | TRBJ2-1 | TRBD2 | - | TRBV4-1
TGTGCCAGCAGCCTACTCGGGGGAGGGCCTGTCGGGGAGCTGTTTTTT | CASSLLGGGPVGELFF | TRBJ2-2 | TRBD2 | - | TRBV11-2
TGTGCCAGCAGCGCCCCGACAGGGATGCCCTACGAGCAGTACTTC | CASSAPTGMPYEQYF | TRBJ2-7 | TRBD1 | - | TRBV7-9
TGCGCCAGCAGCCCGGGACTAGCGGGGGAGGCCCGAAACAATGAGCAGTTCTTC | CASSPGLAGEARNNEQFF | TRBJ2-1 | TRBD2 | - | TRBV4-3
TGTGCCAGTAAGGTTGAACTAGTCTTCAATGAGCAGTTCTTC | CASKVELVFNEQFF | TRBJ2-1 | - | - | TRBV19
TGTGCCAGCAGCTTAGAGGGAGGGGCCAACAACTACGAGCAGTACTTC | CASSLEGGANNYEQYF | TRBJ2-7 | TRBD2 | - | TRBV7-3
TGCAGCGAACAGGGCGGCTCCTACAATGAGCAGTTCTTC | CSEQGGSYNEQFF | TRBJ2-1 | - | - | TRBV29-1
TGTGCCGGACAGGCAGCGACAAACGCGAACACCGGGGAGCTGTTTTTT | CAGQAATNANTGELFF | TRBJ2-2 | TRBD1 | - | TRBV28
TGTGCCAGTAGTCTCCCGAAGGTAAATGAGCAGTTCTTC | CASSLPKVNEQFF | TRBJ2-1 | - | - | TRBV19
TGTGCCAGCAGCTTAGGACAGGGGGCTAAGGAGACCCAGTACTTC | CASSLGQGAKETQYF | TRBJ2-5 | TRBD1 | - | TRBV7-9
TGTGCCAGCGGGGATACAGGGGGCGAAGAGACCCAGTACTTC | CASGDTGGEETQYF | TRBJ2-5 | TRBD1 | - | TRBV13
TGTGCCAGTACCCCGGACAGGGAGGGCAATCAGCCCCAGCATTTT | CASTPDREGNQPQHF | TRBJ1-5 | TRBD1 | - | TRBV19
TGCGCCAGCAGCCAAGTACTAGCGGGGGGGCCCCACAATGAGCAGTTCTTC | CASSQVLAGGPHNEQFF | TRBJ2-1 | TRBD2 | - | TRBV4-1
TGTGCCAGCAGCGCCGGTACTAGCGGGAGGTTGGATGAGCAGTTCTTC | CASSAGTSGRLDEQFF | TRBJ2-1 | TRBD2 | - | TRBV9
TGCGCCAGCAGCTTTGGACAGACTTACGAGCAGTACTTC | CASSFGQTYEQYF | TRBJ2-7 | - | once | TRBV5-1
TGTGCCAGCATCCGTCGGGCAGGGCCGGCTGAAGCTTTCTTT | CASIRRAGPAEAFF | TRBJ1-1 | - | - | TRBV5-6
TGTGCCAGCAGTTTGAGCGCGGGAGGAACCTACGAGCAGTACTTC | CASSLSAGGTYEQYF | TRBJ2-7 | TRBD2 | - | TRBV27
TGTGCCAGCTCACCACCTAGCGGGCCCACCTACGAGCAGTACTTC | CASSPPSGPTYEQYF | TRBJ2-7 | TRBD2 | - | TRBV18
TGTGCCAGCAGCGCCACCGGGACTAGCGGGACCTACGAGCAGTACTTC | CASSATGTSGTYEQYF | TRBJ2-7 | TRBD2 | - | TRBV13
TGTGCCAGCAGGAAGAGCGGGAGGGGGGAGACCCAGTACTTC | CASRKSGRGETQYF | TRBJ2-5 | TRBD2 | - | TRBV28
TGTGCCAGCAGCGTCGGACAGGGTGTAGATGAGCAGTTCTTC | CASSVGQGVDEQFF | TRBJ2-1 | TRBD1 | - | TRBV9
TGTGCCAGCAGCCTTCGGGAAGAAGCTTTCTTT | CASSLREEAFF | TRBJ1-1 | - | few | TRBV7-9